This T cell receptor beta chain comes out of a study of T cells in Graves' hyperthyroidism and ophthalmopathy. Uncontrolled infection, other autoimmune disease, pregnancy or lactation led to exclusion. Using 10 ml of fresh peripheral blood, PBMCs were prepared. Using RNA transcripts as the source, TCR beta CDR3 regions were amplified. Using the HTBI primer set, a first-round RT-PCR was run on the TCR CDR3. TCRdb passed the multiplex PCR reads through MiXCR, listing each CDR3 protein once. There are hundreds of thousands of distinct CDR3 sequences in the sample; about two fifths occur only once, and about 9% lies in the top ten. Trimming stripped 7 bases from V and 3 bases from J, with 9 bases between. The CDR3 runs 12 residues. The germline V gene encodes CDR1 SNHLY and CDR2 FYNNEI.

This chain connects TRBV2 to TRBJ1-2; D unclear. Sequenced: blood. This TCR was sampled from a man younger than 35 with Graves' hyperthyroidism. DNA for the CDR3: TGTGCCAGCAACAATGGTTACTATGGCTACACCTTC. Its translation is CASNNGYYGYTF.